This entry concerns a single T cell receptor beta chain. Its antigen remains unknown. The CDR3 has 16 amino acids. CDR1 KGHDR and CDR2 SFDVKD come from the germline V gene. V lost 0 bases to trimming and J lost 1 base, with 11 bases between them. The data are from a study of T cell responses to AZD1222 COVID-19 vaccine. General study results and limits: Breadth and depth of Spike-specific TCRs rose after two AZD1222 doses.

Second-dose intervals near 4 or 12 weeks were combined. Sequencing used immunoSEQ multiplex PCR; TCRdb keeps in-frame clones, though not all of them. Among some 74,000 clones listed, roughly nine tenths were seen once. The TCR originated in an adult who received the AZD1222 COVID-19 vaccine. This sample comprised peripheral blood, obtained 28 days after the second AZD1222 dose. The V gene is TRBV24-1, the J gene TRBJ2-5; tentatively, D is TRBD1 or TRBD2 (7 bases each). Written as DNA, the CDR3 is TGTGCCACCAGTGATTTGCGGGGGGACAGCCAAGAGACCCAGTACTTC. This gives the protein CATSDLRGDSQETQYF.